This T cell receptor beta chain was identified during a study of shared clonotypes between healthy human individuals. Study-wide results and caveats: Only blood underwent sampling, and tissue repertoires likely differ. Sequencing depth was expected to affect clonotype sharing among donors. Represented genetic and exposure-history diversity was restricted by having few donors.

Concerning this clone itself: The target antigen is unknown.

The V gene end was trimmed by 4 bases and the J gene end by 1 base; junction bases not matched to a gene: 4. The CDR3 is made up of 15 amino acids. Germline CDR1 SGHAT, CDR2 FQDESV (reference sequence). Measured with immunoSEQ multiplex PCR; TCRdb has only the in-frame clones, and not every one. The data hold about 480,000 clones, with over 60% observed a single time. The chain links TRBV11-1 to TRBJ1-1; 9 bases line up with TRBD1. The sample was PBMCs. The receptor was isolated from a woman between 35 and 50 years old in good health. Some clones in this sample may be carry-over from other donors' samples. The CDR3 DNA sequence: TGTGCCAGCAGCTACGGGACAGGGACGAACACTGAAGCTTTCTTT. Encoded protein: CASSYGTGTNTEAFF.